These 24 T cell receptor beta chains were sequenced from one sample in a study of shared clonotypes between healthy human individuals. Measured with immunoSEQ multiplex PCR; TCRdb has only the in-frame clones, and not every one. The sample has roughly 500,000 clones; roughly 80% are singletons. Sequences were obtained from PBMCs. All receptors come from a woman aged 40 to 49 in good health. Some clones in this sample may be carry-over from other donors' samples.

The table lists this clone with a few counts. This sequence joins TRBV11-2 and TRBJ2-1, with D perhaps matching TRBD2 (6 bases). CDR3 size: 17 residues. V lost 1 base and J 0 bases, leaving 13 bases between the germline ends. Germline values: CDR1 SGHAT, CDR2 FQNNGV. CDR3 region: CASSLGGGPSSYNEQFF. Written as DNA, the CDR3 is TGTGCCAGCAGCTTAGGAGGAGGGCCGAGCTCCTACAATGAGCAGTTCTTC.

In nucleotides, the CDR3 is TGTGCCAGCAGTGATCGACGCCATAACTATGGCTACACCTTC. Its protein product is CASSDRRHNYGYTF. The V call is TRBV25-1, the J call TRBJ1-2; D gene uncertain. V lost 3 bases to trimming and J lost 1 base, with 9 bases between them. The germline gives CDR1 MGHDK, CDR2 SYGVNS. The CDR3 extends over 14 amino acids.

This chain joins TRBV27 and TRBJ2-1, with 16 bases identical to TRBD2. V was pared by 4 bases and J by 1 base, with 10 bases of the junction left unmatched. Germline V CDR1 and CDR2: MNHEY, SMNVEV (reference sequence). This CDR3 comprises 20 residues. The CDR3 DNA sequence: TGTGCCAGCAGTTCCGCCGGGACTAGCGGGAGGGGGGAGTCCTACAATGAGCAGTTCTTC. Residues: CASSSAGTSGRGESYNEQFF.

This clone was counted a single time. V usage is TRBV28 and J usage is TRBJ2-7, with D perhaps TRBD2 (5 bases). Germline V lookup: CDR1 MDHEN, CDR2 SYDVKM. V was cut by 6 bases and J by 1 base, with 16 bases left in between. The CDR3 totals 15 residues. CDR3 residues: CASSPPGSRSYEQYF. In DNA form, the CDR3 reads TGTGCCAGCAGCCCACCGGGATCCCGGTCCTACGAGCAGTACTTC.

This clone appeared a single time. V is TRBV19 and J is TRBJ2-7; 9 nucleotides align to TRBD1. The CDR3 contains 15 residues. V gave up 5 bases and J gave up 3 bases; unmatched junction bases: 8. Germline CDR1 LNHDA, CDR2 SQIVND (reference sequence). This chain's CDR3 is CASSGRDRDIYEQYF. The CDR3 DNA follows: TGTGCCAGTAGTGGAAGGGACAGGGACATCTACGAGCAGTACTTC.

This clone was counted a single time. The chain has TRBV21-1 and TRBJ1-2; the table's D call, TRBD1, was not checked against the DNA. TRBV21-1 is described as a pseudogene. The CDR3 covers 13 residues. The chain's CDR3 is CASSRTGGYGYTF. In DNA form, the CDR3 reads TGTGCCAGCAGCAGAACAGGGGGATACGGCTACACCTTC.

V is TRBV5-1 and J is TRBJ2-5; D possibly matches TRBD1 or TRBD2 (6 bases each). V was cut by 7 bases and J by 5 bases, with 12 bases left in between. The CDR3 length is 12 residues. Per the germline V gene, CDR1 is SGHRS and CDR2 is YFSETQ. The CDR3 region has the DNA TGCGCCAGCTCTACAGGGAGGGAGACCCAGTACTTC. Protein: CASSTGRETQYF.

This chain's CDR3 is CASSTSGFGNEQFF. The DNA for the CDR3 is TGCGCCAGCAGTACTAGCGGGTTTGGGAATGAGCAGTTCTTC. The rearrangement uses TRBV5-1 and TRBJ2-1, with 9 positions matching TRBD2. From germline, CDR1 is SGHRS and CDR2 YFSETQ. The CDR3 spans 14 residues. With 5 bases clipped from V and 7 bases from J, the junction kept 7 bases outside the gene matches.

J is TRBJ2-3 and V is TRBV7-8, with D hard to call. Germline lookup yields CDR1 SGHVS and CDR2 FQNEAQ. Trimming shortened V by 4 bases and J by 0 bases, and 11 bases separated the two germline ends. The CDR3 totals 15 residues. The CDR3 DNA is TGTGCCAGCAGCTCCATGGGCGGTAGCACAGATACGCAGTATTTT. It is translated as CASSSMGGSTDTQYF.

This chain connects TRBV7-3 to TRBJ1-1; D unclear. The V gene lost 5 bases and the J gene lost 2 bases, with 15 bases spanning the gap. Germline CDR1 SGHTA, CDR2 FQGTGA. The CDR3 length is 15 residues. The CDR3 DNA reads TGTGCCAGCAGCCATGGGGAACGGCCCAACACTGAAGCTTTCTTT. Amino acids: CASSHGERPNTEAFF.

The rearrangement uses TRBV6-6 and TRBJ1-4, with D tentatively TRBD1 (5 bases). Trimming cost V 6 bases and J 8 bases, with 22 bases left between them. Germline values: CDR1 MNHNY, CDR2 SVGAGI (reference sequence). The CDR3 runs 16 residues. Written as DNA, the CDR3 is TGTGCCAGCAGCCTAAACCCCGGGGCGGGGAAAGAAAAACTGTTTTTT. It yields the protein CASSLNPGAGKEKLFF.

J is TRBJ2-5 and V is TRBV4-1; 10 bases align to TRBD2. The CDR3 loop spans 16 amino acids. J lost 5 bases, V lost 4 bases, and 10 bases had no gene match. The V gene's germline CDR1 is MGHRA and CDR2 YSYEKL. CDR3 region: CASSPLGTSVGETQYF. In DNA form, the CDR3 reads TGCGCCAGCAGCCCGCTCGGGACTAGCGTAGGGGAGACCCAGTACTTC.

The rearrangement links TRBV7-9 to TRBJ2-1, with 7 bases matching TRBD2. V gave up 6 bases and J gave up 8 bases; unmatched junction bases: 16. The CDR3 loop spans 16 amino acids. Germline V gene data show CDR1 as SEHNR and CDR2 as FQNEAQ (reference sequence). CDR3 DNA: TGTGCCAGCAGACACCCTAGCGGAGCATACAATGATGAGCAGTTCTTC. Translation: CASRHPSGAYNDEQFF. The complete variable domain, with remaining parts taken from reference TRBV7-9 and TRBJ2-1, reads DTGVSQNPRHKITKRGQNVTFRCDPISEHNRLYWYRQTLGQGPEFLTYFQNEAQLEKSRLLSDRFSAERPKGSFSTLEIQRTEQGDSAMYLCASRHPSGAYNDEQFFGPGTRLTVL.

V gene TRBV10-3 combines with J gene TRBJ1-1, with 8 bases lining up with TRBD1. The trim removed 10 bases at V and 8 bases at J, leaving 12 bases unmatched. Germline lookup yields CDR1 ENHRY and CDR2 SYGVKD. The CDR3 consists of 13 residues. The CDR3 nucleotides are TGTGCCACCCAAAAGGGGGGACAGGAAGAAGCTTTCTTT. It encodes CATQKGGQEEAFF.

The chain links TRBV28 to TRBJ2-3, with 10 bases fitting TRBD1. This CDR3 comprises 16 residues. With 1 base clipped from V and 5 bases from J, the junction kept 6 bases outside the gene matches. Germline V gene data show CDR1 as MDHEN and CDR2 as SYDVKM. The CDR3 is CASSLYLTGGVDTQYF. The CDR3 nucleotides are TGTGCCAGCAGTTTATACTTGACAGGGGGCGTAGATACGCAGTATTTT. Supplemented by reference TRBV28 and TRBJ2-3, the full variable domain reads DVKVTQSSRYLVKRTGEKVFLECVQDMDHENMFWYRQDPGLGLRLIYFSYDVKMKEKGDIPEGYSVSREKKERFSLILESASTNQTSMYLCASSLYLTGGVDTQYFGPGTRLTVL.

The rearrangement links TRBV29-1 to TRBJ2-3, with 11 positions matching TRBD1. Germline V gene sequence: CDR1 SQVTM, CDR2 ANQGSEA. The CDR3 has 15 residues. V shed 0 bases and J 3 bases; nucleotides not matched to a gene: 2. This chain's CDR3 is CSVEEGQGATDTQYF. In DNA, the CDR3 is TGCAGCGTTGAAGAAGGACAGGGGGCAACAGATACGCAGTATTTT.

The CDR3 sequence: CASSTHRDRDNEQFF. DNA for the CDR3: TGTGCCAGCAGTACCCACAGGGACCGGGACAATGAGCAGTTCTTC. The chain links TRBV28 to TRBJ2-1, with a tentative D call TRBD1 (6 bases). The V gene's germline CDR1 is MDHEN and CDR2 SYDVKM. The CDR3 consists of 15 residues. V was trimmed by 5 bases and J by 5 bases, leaving 16 bases between them.

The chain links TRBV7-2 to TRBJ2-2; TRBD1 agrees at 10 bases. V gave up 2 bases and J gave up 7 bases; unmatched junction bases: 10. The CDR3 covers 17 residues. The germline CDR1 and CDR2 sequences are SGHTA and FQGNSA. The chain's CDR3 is CASSLRGLGTGDGELFF. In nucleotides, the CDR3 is TGTGCCAGCAGCTTAAGGGGTCTAGGGACAGGGGACGGGGAGCTGTTTTTT.

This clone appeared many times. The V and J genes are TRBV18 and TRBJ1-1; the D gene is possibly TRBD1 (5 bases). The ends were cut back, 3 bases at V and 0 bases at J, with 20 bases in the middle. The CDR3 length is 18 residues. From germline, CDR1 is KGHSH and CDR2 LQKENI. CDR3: CASSPRGTEITLNTEAFF. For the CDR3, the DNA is TGTGCCAGCTCACCGCGGGGCACCGAAATCACTCTGAACACTGAAGCTTTCTTT.

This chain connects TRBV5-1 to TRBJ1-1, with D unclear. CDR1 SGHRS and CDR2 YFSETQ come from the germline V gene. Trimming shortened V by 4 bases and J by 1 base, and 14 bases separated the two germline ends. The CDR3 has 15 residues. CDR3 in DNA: TGCGCCAGCAGCCCCCTCCAGTTAGGGAACACTGAAGCTTTCTTT. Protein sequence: CASSPLQLGNTEAFF.

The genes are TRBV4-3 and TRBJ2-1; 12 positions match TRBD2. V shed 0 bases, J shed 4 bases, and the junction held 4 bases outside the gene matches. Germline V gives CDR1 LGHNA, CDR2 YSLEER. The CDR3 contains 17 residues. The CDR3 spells CASSQEPSGREYNEQFF. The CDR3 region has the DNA TGCGCCAGCAGCCAAGAACCTAGCGGGAGGGAATACAATGAGCAGTTCTTC.

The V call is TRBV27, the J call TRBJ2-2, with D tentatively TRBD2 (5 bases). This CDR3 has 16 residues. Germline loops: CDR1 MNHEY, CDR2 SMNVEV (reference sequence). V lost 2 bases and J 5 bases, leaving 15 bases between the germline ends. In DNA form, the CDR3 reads TGTGCCAGCAGTTTACTAGCCCATTTGGGGACCGGGGAGCTGTTTTTT. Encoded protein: CASSLLAHLGTGELFF.

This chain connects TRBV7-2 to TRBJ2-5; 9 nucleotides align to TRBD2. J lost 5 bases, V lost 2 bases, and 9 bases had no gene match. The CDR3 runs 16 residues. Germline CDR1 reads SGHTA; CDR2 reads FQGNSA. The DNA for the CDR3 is TGTGCCAGCAGCTTACGGTTGCGGGAGGGGGGTGAGACCCAGTACTTC. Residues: CASSLRLREGGETQYF. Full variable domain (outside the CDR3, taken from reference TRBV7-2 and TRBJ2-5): GAGVSQSPSNKVTEKGKDVELRCDPISGHTALYWYRQSLGQGLEFLIYFQGNSAPDKSGLPSDRFSAERTGGSVSTLTIQRTQQEDSAVYLCASSLRLREGGETQYFGPGTRLLVL.

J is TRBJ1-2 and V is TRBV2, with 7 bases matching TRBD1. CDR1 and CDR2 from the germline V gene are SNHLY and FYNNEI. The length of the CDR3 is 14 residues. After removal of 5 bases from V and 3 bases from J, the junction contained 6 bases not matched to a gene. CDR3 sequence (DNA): TGTGCCAGCAGTTACACAGGGGAAGACTATGGCTACACCTTC. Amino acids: CASSYTGEDYGYTF.